This T cell receptor beta chain was sequenced during a study of T cells after yellow fever vaccination. Study-wide points: Most clones from primary vaccination were detected again post-booster (just under 97% CD4, 88% CD8).

For TCR, cDNA came from 5'RACE template switching, which added a universal primer site and UMIs. From the 5' RACE reads, TCRdb called clonotypes with MiXCR, one entry per CDR3 protein. The data show 300,000 or so distinct CDR3 sequences, roughly 4% seen once. This clonotype was seen repeatedly, ten times or more. The target antigen is unknown. The source of this sequence is a young man who received the YFV17D yellow fever vaccine. The source material was PBMCs, sampled 5 days after the yellow fever booster vaccination.

CDR3 sequence reads: CASKGGTNTGELFF. DNA of the CDR3: TGTGCCAGCAAGGGGGGGACGAACACCGGGGAGCTGTTTTTT. The chain couples TRBV28 to TRBJ2-2; possible D gene TRBD2, 7 bases. With 7 bases removed from V and 0 bases from J, the gap between germline ends came to 9 bases. The germline V gene has CDR1 MDHEN and CDR2 SYDVKM. This CDR3 is built from 14 residues. The full variable domain, its missing parts supplied by reference TRBV28 and TRBJ2-2, is DVKVTQSSRYLVKRTGEKVFLECVQDMDHENMFWYRQDPGLGLRLIYFSYDVKMKEKGDIPEGYSVSREKKERFSLILESASTNQTSMYLCASKGGTNTGELFFGEGSRLTVL.